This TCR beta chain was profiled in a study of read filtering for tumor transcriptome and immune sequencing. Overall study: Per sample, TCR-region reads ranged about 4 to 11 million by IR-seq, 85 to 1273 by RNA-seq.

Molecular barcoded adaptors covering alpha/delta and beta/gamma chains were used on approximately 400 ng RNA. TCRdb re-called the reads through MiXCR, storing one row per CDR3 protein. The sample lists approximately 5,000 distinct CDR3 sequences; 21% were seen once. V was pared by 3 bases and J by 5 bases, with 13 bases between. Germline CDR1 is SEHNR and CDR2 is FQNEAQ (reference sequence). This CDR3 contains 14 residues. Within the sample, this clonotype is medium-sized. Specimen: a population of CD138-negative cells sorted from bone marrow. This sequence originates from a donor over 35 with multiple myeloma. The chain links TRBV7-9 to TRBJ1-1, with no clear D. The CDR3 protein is CASSFTFTETEAFF. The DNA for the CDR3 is TGTGCCAGCAGCTTTACTTTTACGGAAACTGAAGCTTTCTTT. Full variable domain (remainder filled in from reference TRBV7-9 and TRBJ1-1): DTGVSQNPRHKITKRGQNVTFRCDPISEHNRLYWYRQTLGQGPEFLTYFQNEAQLEKSRLLSDRFSAERPKGSFSTLEIQRTEQGDSAMYLCASSFTFTETEAFFGQGTRLTVV.